Listed below are T cell receptor beta chains from one sample, sequenced in a study of breast tumors, draining lymph nodes, adjacent tissues. TCRdb recomputed calls from the multiplex PCR reads with MiXCR, one row per CDR3 protein. Found here are 200,000 or so distinct CDR3 sequences, about 32% of them singletons; the top ten hold roughly 4%. The sample comprised axillary lymph node tissue. Receptor source: a female donor with breast cancer. Some clones in this sample may be carry-over from other donors' samples. CDR3s include the opening cysteine and the closing phenylalanine or tryptophan. Each record gives: D gene, V gene, clone size, J gene, CDR3 protein, CDR3 DNA. A D gene is named only where the DNA matches it firmly. Expanded clones get a size class; other rows say once, few or many, or leave the size out.

>TRBD2|TRBV4-1|.|TRBJ2-1
CASSQGLAGGSQNEQFF
TGCGCCAGCAGCCAAGGACTAGCGGGAGGATCGCAGAATGAGCAGTTCTTC
>.|TRBV7-8|many|TRBJ1-4
CASSLTAPRVGEKLFF
TGTGCCAGCAGCTTAACTGCACCGAGGGTGGGTGAAAAACTGTTTTTT
>TRBD2|TRBV7-3|many|TRBJ2-3
CASSSSGDTQYF
TGTGCCAGCAGCTCTAGCGGGGATACGCAGTATTTT
>.|TRBV6-1|many|TRBJ1-4
CASSIQLNEKLFF
TGTGCCAGCAGTATACAGCTTAATGAAAAACTGTTTTTT
>TRBD1|TRBV5-4|.|TRBJ1-5
CTSSPGQGGQPQHF
TGTACCAGCAGCCCGGGACAGGGAGGACAGCCCCAGCATTTT
>TRBD2|TRBV9|many|TRBJ2-5
CASSATLAGGPDRETQYF
TGTGCCAGCAGCGCCACACTAGCGGGAGGACCTGACCGAGAGACCCAGTACTTC
>TRBD1|TRBV20-1|few|TRBJ1-6
CSTYRRGLYSLLHF
TGCAGTACTTACCGGAGGGGGCTTTATTCACTCCTCCACTTT
>.|TRBV11-2|many|TRBJ2-7
CASSLGWVLGADYEQYF
TGTGCCAGCAGCTTAGGATGGGTCCTAGGCGCAGACTACGAGCAGTACTTC
>TRBD1|TRBV5-4|many|TRBJ2-7
CASSAGTELLGNF
TGTGCCAGCAGCGCAGGGACAGAACTCCTTGGTAACTTC
>.|TRBV19|.|TRBJ2-2
CASSIAGGELFF
TGTGCCAGTAGTATCGCTGGCGGGGAGCTGTTTTTT
>TRBD1|TRBV6-1|few|TRBJ1-2
CASRHGGTGGGRGYTF
TGTGCCAGCAGGCACGGCGGGACAGGGGGGGGTCGGGGCTACACCTTC
>.|TRBV25-1|many|TRBJ1-2
CASSATGPGYTF
TGTGCCAGCAGCGCAACAGGGCCTGGCTACACCTTC
>.|TRBV18|many|TRBJ1-2
CASSPTRGSGYTF
TGTGCCAGCTCACCGACTAGGGGATCTGGCTACACCTTC
>TRBD1|TRBV7-9|once|TRBJ1-6
CASSLAGTGKGTYNSPLHF
TGTGCCAGCAGCTTAGCAGGGACAGGGAAAGGCACCTATAATTCACCCCTCCACTTT
>.|TRBV5-1|many|TRBJ2-7
CASSSHHRGSYEQYF
TGCGCCAGCAGTTCCCACCATAGGGGGTCCTACGAGCAGTACTTC
>.|TRBV28|many|TRBJ1-2
CASSLDIYGYTF
TGTGCCAGCAGTCTCGACATCTATGGCTACACCTTC
>.|TRBV20-1|many|TRBJ1-5
CSATTGNQPQHF
TGCAGTGCTACTACAGGGAATCAGCCCCAGCATTTT
>.|TRBV2|many|TRBJ2-5
CASREGRETQYF
TGTGCCAGCCGAGAGGGGAGAGAGACCCAGTACTTC
>.|TRBV9|many|TRBJ1-5
CASSVEQAGQPQHF
TGTGCCAGCAGCGTAGAACAGGCTGGACAGCCCCAGCATTTT
>.|TRBV5-1|many|TRBJ2-3
CASSLGGQTYGTDTQYF
TGCGCCAGCAGCTTGGGAGGTCAGACGTATGGCACAGATACGCAGTATTTT
>.|TRBV29-1|.|TRBJ1-5
CSVDGGGSNQPQHF
TGCAGCGTTGACGGGGGGGGTAGCAATCAGCCCCAGCATTTT
>.|TRBV28|many|TRBJ2-7
CASSNTGPPYEQYF
TGTGCCAGCAGTAATACCGGGCCACCCTACGAGCAGTACTTC
>TRBD2|TRBV29-1|.|TRBJ2-5
CSVEQRALTSGIQETQYF
TGCAGCGTCGAACAACGAGCCTTGACTAGCGGGATACAAGAGACCCAGTACTTC
>TRBD1|TRBV24-1|.|TRBJ2-5
CATRQGRETQYF
TGTGCTACTAGACAGGGCCGAGAGACCCAGTACTTC
>TRBD2|TRBV6-6|many|TRBJ2-3
CASSYGWTSGTDTQYF
TGTGCCAGCAGTTACGGGTGGACTAGCGGGACAGATACGCAGTATTTT
>TRBD2|TRBV6-1|.|TRBJ2-2
CASLRGTSGGAVGELFF
TGTGCCAGCCTGCGGGGGACTAGCGGGGGGGCCGTCGGGGAGCTGTTTTTT
>.|TRBV7-8|many|TRBJ2-7
CASSLQRRTYEQYF
TGTGCCAGCAGCTTACAGAGGAGGACCTACGAGCAGTACTTC
>.|TRBV7-9|many|TRBJ2-7
CASSFDGVGEQYF
TGTGCCAGCAGCTTTGACGGGGTGGGTGAGCAGTACTTC
>TRBD1|TRBV28|many|TRBJ2-5
CASSPGGQGVGETQYF
TGTGCCAGCAGTCCAGGGGGACAGGGGGTTGGGGAGACCCAGTACTTC
>TRBD2|TRBV6-2/TRBV6-3|many|TRBJ2-7
CASSPGTSGTGEQYF
TGTGCCAGCAGTCCGGGGACTAGCGGGACCGGTGAGCAGTACTTC
>.|TRBV7-9|.|TRBJ2-7
CASSLEGARGGEQYF
TGTGCCAGCAGCTTAGAAGGGGCTAGGGGCGGCGAGCAGTACTTC
>TRBD1|TRBV7-3|many|TRBJ2-3
CAIMDRGPPTDTQYF
TGTGCCATCATGGACAGGGGTCCTCCCACAGATACGCAGTATTTT
>.|TRBV19|many|TRBJ2-3
CASSITASGTDTQYF
TGTGCCAGTAGTATTACCGCCTCCGGCACAGATACGCAGTATTTT
>TRBD2|TRBV6-2/TRBV6-3|.|TRBJ2-7
CASNYSISPGLAEALPYEQYF
TGTGCCAGCAATTACTCTATTTCCCCGGGACTAGCGGAGGCCCTACCCTACGAGCAGTACTTC
>.|TRBV12-3/TRBV12-4|.|TRBJ2-5
CASSLGVEETQYF
TGTGCCAGCAGTTTAGGTGTGGAGGAGACCCAGTACTTC
>.|TRBV6-5|many|TRBJ1-4
CASSYSDSFNEKLFF
TGTGCCAGCAGTTACTCCGACAGCTTCAATGAAAAACTGTTTTTT
>.|TRBV12-3/TRBV12-4|many|TRBJ1-5
CASSQTREPQHF
TGTGCCAGCAGTCAGACACGGGAGCCCCAGCATTTT
>TRBD1|TRBV12-3/TRBV12-4|.|TRBJ1-6
CASSPLTGIRSPLHF
TGTGCCAGCAGTCCCCTGACAGGGATTCGTTCACCCCTCCACTTT